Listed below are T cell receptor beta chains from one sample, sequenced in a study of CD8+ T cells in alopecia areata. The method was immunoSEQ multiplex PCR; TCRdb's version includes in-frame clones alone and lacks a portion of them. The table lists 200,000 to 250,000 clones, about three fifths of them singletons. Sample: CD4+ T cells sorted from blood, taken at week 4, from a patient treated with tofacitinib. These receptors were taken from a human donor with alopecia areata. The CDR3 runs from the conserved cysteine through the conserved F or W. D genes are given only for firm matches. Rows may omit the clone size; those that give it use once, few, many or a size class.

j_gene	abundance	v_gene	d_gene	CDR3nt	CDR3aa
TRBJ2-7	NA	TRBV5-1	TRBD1	TGCGCCAGCAGCGCGACAGGGGCCTCCGGAGTCGAGCAGTACTTC	CASSATGASGVEQYF
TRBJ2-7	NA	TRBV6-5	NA	TGTGCCAGCAGTTATCCAGGGCCCTTTGGGGAGCAGTACTTC	CASSYPGPFGEQYF
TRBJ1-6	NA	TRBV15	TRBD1	TGTGCCACCAGCAGAGGACAGGGAAATTCACCCCTCCACTTT	CATSRGQGNSPLHF
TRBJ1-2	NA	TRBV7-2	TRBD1	TGTGCCAGCAGCTTAAGGGGTCTCGACAGGGGACAGGGCTACACCTTC	CASSLRGLDRGQGYTF
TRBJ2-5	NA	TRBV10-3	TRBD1	TGTGCCATCAGTCTGACAGGGTGGGAGACCCAGTACTTC	CAISLTGWETQYF
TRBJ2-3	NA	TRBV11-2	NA	TGTGCCAGCAGCCAAGGCAGCACAGATACGCAGTATTTT	CASSQGSTDTQYF
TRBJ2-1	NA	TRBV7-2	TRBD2	TGTGCCAGCAGGCGACTAGCTGGCGATGAGCAGTTCTTC	CASRRLAGDEQFF
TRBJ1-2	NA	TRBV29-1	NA	TGCAGCATAGACAGGTTATACTATGGCTACACCTTC	CSIDRLYYGYTF
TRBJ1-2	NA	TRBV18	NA	TGTGCCAGCTCACCGAGGGGGGAGGATGGCTACACCTTC	CASSPRGEDGYTF
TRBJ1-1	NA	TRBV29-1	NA	TGCAGCGCGAGGGGGGACACTGAAGCTTTCTTT	CSARGDTEAFF
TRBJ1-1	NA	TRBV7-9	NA	TGTGCCAGCAGCTTAGGTAGTAGGGACACTGAAGCTTTCTTT	CASSLGSRDTEAFF
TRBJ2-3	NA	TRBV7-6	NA	TGTGCCAGCAGCTCCGCTACAGATACGCAGTATTTT	CASSSATDTQYF
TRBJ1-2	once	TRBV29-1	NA	TGCAGCGTTGGAGGGGTCGGTGGCTACACCTTC	CSVGGVGGYTF
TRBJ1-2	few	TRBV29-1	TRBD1	TGCAGCGTTGTTCAAGGGACAGGGTATGGCTACACCTTC	CSVVQGTGYGYTF
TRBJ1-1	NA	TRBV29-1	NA	TGCAGCGGGGGCGACGGGATGAACACTGAAGCTTTCTTT	CSGGDGMNTEAFF